This T cell receptor beta chain was retrieved from a study of T cell repertoires in cytomegalovirus infection. At the level of the study: Evidence of both CMV infection and a matching HLA type came from public TCR beta signatures.

TCRdb fed the reads into MiXCR, producing one record per CDR3 protein. This table holds 200,000 to 300,000 distinct CDR3 sequences, around 8.7% found once. This clonotype was counted many times. Its antigen is unidentified. General observations from the study: HLA-C-restricted CMV-specific TCR beta clonotypes prevailed in the ex vivo response. The cumulative frequency of public TCR beta families distinguished individuals who carried CMV together with the relevant HLA.

In germline, CDR1 is SGHTA, CDR2 FQGNSA. V gave up 4 bases and J gave up 4 bases, with 16 bases separating them. CDR3 length: 15 amino acids. The rearrangement links TRBV7-2 to TRBJ1-2, with D possibly being TRBD1 (5 bases). This sequence was found in a human donor in good health (CMV status not recorded). Some clones in this sample may be carry-over from other donors' samples. The sequenced sample was PBMCs. CDR3 nucleotide sequence: TGTGCCAGCAGCTCAACCGGGACGTCACCCTATGGCTACACCTTC. Translated, it gives CASSSTGTSPYGYTF. The full variable domain, in which reference TRBV7-2 and TRBJ1-2 provide the parts outside the CDR3, is GAGVSQSPSNKVTEKGKDVELRCDPISGHTALYWYRQSLGQGLEFLIYFQGNSAPDKSGLPSDRFSAERTGGSVSTLTIQRTQQEDSAVYLCASSSTGTSPYGYTFGSGTRLTVV.